This passage covers 25 T cell receptor beta chains from one sample sequenced in a study. TCRdb re-called the 5' RACE reads with MiXCR, one entry per CDR3 protein. The sample has 30,000 to 40,000 distinct CDR3 sequences; 26% are singletons. Sequencing was done on a sample of naive CD4+ T cells sorted from a lymph node. As for subset: naive CD4+ T cells, CD4+CD45RA+CD25-. The receptors come from a female donor with breast cancer.

This clonotype has just a few counts. One junction end does not reproduce the germline sequence, and a read error may be involved. CDR3 residues: CSVSTRGDTGGLFF. The CDR3 region has the DNA TGCAGCGTTTCGACTAGGGGAGACACCGGGGGGCTGTTTTTT. The V call is TRBV29-1, the J call TRBJ2-2, with D possibly matching TRBD2 (6 bases). Germline-derived CDR1 and CDR2 are SQVTM and ANQGSEA. This CDR3 contains 14 residues.

The CDR3 region is CSVGGGGCGYTF. CDR3 DNA sequence: TGCAGCGTTGGAGGGGGGGGCTGTGGCTACACCTTC. V and J are TRBV29-1 and TRBJ1-2; D may be TRBD1 (6 bases). The CDR3 contains 12 residues. V was clipped by 4 bases and J by 7 bases, with 13 bases between them. Germline V gene data show CDR1 as SQVTM and CDR2 as ANQGSEA.

For this clonotype: Since a much larger clone is just one base distant, this may be a read error. The gene calls are TRBV27 and TRBJ2-3; D ambiguous. CDR3 length equals 14 residues. The germline V and J ends were trimmed by 3 bases and 2 bases, with 9 bases remaining between them. Looked up from germline, CDR1 is MNHEY and CDR2 is SMNVEV (reference sequence). In DNA, the CDR3 is TGTGCCAGCAGTTTCGGGCTGAACACAGATACGCAGTATTTT. Translating it yields CASSFGLNTDTQYF.

In the case of this clonotype: A much bigger clone sits one base away, suggesting this may be a read error. The rearrangement joins TRBV10-2 to TRBJ2-6; a possible D gene is TRBD1 (5 bases). Germline-derived CDR1 and CDR2 are WSHSY and SAAADI. The CDR3 is 14 residues long. In DNA, the CDR3 is TGCGCCAGTCATGCCCTCTCTGGGGCCAACGTCCCGACTTTC. It is translated as CASHALSGANVPTF.

The chain recombines TRBV6-1 with TRBJ1-2; the D is unclear. V lost 4 bases and J 6 bases, leaving 18 bases between the germline ends. CDR1 MNHNS and CDR2 SASEGT come from the germline V gene. The CDR3 extends over 15 amino acids. The chain's CDR3 is CASSVFGAGQDGYTF. CDR3 DNA sequence: TGTGCCAGCAGTGTCTTCGGTGCAGGCCAGGATGGCTACACCTTC.

The chain is built from TRBV7-2 and TRBJ2-5, with 9 bases aligning to TRBD2. The CDR3 consists of 17 residues. The V and J ends lost 1 base and 1 base, in that order; junction bases with no gene match: 7. Per germline, CDR1 SGHTA and CDR2 FQGNSA. CDR3 coding DNA: TGTGCCAGCAGCTTAGGCCAGAGCGGGGGGCCCCAAGAGACCCAGTACTTC. This codes for CASSLGQSGGPQETQYF.

At least ten counts were recorded for this clonotype. The V call is TRBV24-1, the J call TRBJ2-1; 9 positions match TRBD2. Germline-derived CDR1 and CDR2 are KGHDR and SFDVKD. This CDR3 contains 12 residues. Germline trimming cut 4 bases from V and 10 bases from J; bases unmatched to any gene: 1. The CDR3 loop reads CATSEGTSEQFF. The CDR3, as DNA: TGTGCCACCAGTGAAGGGACTAGCGAGCAGTTCTTC.

This clonotype occurred a few times. The chain joins TRBV12-3 or TRBV12-4 to TRBJ1-1; possible D gene TRBD1, 6 bases. Trimming took 1 base from V and 4 from J, leaving 10 bases between them. CDR3 length equals 14 residues. CDR3 amino acids: CASSLDRAGTEAFF. CDR3 nucleotides: TGTGCCAGCAGTTTAGACAGGGCGGGCACTGAAGCTTTCTTT.

This clonotype was observed a handful of times. J is TRBJ2-2 and V is TRBV7-9, with 10 bases aligning to TRBD2. This CDR3 comprises 15 residues. The germline CDR1 and CDR2 sequences are SEHNR and FQNEAQ (reference sequence). V gave up 2 bases and J gave up 7 bases; unmatched junction bases: 4. The CDR3 protein is CASSLTSGTGGELFF. DNA of the CDR3: TGTGCCAGCAGCTTAACTAGCGGGACAGGCGGGGAGCTGTTTTTT.

In the case of this clonotype: At one end the junction does not follow the germline gene, possibly because of a read error. CDR3: CTSSRAGQGSYEQYF. The CDR3 nucleotides read TGCACCAGCAGCCGCGCGGGACAGGGGTCCTACGAGCAGTACTTC. V is TRBV4-1 and J is TRBJ2-7; TRBD1 agrees at 10 bases. The CDR3 consists of 15 residues. From germline, CDR1 is MGHRA and CDR2 YSYEKL.

The chain employs TRBV6-1 and TRBJ1-5; 9 bases align to TRBD1. The CDR3 has 18 amino acids. Germline V gives CDR1 MNHNS, CDR2 SASEGT. Germline trimming cut 4 bases from V and 0 bases from J; bases unmatched to any gene: 10. The CDR3 loop is CASSVETGTGISNQPQHF. CDR3 DNA: TGTGCCAGCAGTGTCGAGACCGGGACAGGGATTAGCAATCAGCCCCAGCATTTT.

The chain combines TRBV4-2 with TRBJ2-2; D ambiguous. There are 16 residues in the CDR3. The germline V gene encodes CDR1 LGHNA and CDR2 YNFKEQ. The ends were cut back, 0 bases at V and 1 base at J, with 9 bases in the middle. The CDR3: CASSQEGSRNTGELFF. CDR3 sequence (DNA): TGTGCCAGCAGCCAAGAGGGCAGCAGGAACACCGGGGAGCTGTTTTTT.

This clonotype appeared a few times. The chain links TRBV6-1 to TRBJ1-6; D perhaps matches TRBD1 (6 bases). Trimming pared 5 bases from V and 6 bases from J, leaving 17 bases between. The CDR3 contains 16 residues. From germline, CDR1 is MNHNS and CDR2 SASEGT. In DNA, the CDR3 is TGTGCCAGCAGTTTCGGACAGTCAACACCTAATTCACCCCTCCACTTT. This codes for CASSFGQSTPNSPLHF.

The V call is TRBV28, the J call TRBJ2-3, with D possibly TRBD2 on 5 matching bases. The CDR3 has 14 amino acids. The V end lost 6 bases, the J end lost 0 bases, and 10 bases lay between the germline ends. Germline lookup yields CDR1 MDHEN and CDR2 SYDVKM. For the CDR3, the DNA is TGTGCCAGCAGCCCAGGCGGGAGCACAGATACGCAGTATTTT. Translation: CASSPGGSTDTQYF.

This sequence joins TRBV4-1 and TRBJ2-7; TRBD1 agrees at 10 bases. The germline gives CDR1 MGHRA, CDR2 YSYEKL. The CDR3 consists of 16 residues. The V gene end was trimmed by 2 bases and the J gene end by 2 bases; junction bases not matched to a gene: 6. The CDR3 is CASSQSPGTGAYEQYF. The CDR3, as DNA: TGCGCCAGCAGCCAATCACCCGGGACAGGGGCCTACGAGCAGTACTTC.

The rearrangement uses TRBV21-1 and TRBJ1-1; the tabulated D call, TRBD1, remains unverified against the DNA. TRBV21-1 is a documented pseudogene. This CDR3 is 16 amino acids long. The CDR3 sequence: CATSPGGEFMNTEAFF. DNA for the CDR3: TGTGCCACATCTCCAGGGGGAGAGTTCATGAACACTGAAGCTTTCTTT.

This clonotype was recorded many times. The V call is TRBV3-1, the J call TRBJ2-2; no reliable D call. The CDR3 spans 13 residues. Trimming took 1 base from V and 7 from J, leaving 7 bases between them. The germline CDR1 and CDR2 sequences are LGHDT and YNNKEL (reference sequence). The CDR3 coding sequence is TGTGCCAGCAGCCAAGTAGAAGGCGGGGAGCTGTTTTTT. Its protein is CASSQVEGGELFF.

This clonotype is judged medium-sized (0.01 to 0.1%). The rearrangement joins TRBV6-5 to TRBJ2-7, with TRBD2 matching 8 bases. This CDR3 has 15 residues. CDR1 is MNHEY, CDR2 SVGAGI, per germline. V dropped 4 bases and J dropped 6; count of bases not matched to a gene: 11. The CDR3 DNA follows: TGTGCCAGCAGTTCTCCGGGACTAGTAAAACGCGAGCAGTACTTC. The encoded protein is CASSSPGLVKREQYF.

In its sample, this clonotype was seen a few times. The V gene is TRBV7-2, the J gene TRBJ2-7; the D is unclear. Trimming removed 2 bases from V and 1 base from J, with 12 bases in between. The CDR3 length is 15 residues. In germline, CDR1 is SGHTA, CDR2 FQGNSA. In DNA form, the CDR3 reads TGTGCCAGCAGCTTATTAGGGTTCGGGTCCTACGAGCAGTACTTC. Its translation is CASSLLGFGSYEQYF.

The chain combines TRBV5-1 with TRBJ2-1, with D unresolved. CDR3 size: 14 residues. Germline V gene lookup returns CDR1 SGHRS and CDR2 YFSETQ. V dropped 0 bases and J dropped 7 bases, with 11 bases sitting between them. CDR3 bases: TGCGCCAGCAGCTTGGGTTTGAAAGGTAATGAGCAGTTCTTC. Its translation: CASSLGLKGNEQFF.

This clonotype was counted many times. The genes are TRBV5-1 and TRBJ2-3; 10 bases map to TRBD1. The CDR3 has 15 amino acids. Germline assignment: CDR1 SGHRS and CDR2 YFSETQ. The V segment lost 4 bases and the J segment 1 base; nucleotides outside the gene matches: 3. As DNA, the CDR3 is TGCGCCAGCAGCCCAGGGACAGGGGGCACAGATACGCAGTATTTT. It translates to CASSPGTGGTDTQYF.

The chain is built from TRBV20-1 and TRBJ2-1; tentatively, D is TRBD1 or TRBD2 (6 bases each). The CDR3 spans 16 residues. The germline V gene has CDR1 DFQATT and CDR2 SNEGSKA (reference sequence). V lost 0 bases to trimming and J lost 8 bases, with 20 bases between them. The CDR3 loop is CSARDLRGGPGDEQFF. The CDR3 DNA sequence: TGCAGTGCTAGAGATCTCAGAGGGGGGCCGGGGGATGAGCAGTTCTTC.

The sample holds a few counts of this clonotype. The chain has TRBV5-1 and TRBJ2-1; the match to TRBD1 covers 7 bases. The length of the CDR3 is 12 residues. The germline V gene encodes CDR1 SGHRS and CDR2 YFSETQ. Germline trimming cut 1 base from V and 8 bases from J; bases unmatched to any gene: 0. The CDR3 loop reads CASSLTGDEQFF. The CDR3 DNA follows: TGCGCCAGCAGCTTGACAGGGGATGAGCAGTTCTTC.

This clonotype was counted many times. The chain couples TRBV27 to TRBJ1-1, with 7 positions matching TRBD1. The CDR3 is 16 amino acids. From germline, CDR1 is MNHEY and CDR2 SMNVEV (reference sequence). V was clipped by 2 bases and J by 1 base; unmatched bases: 7. CDR3 sequence (DNA): TGTGCCAGCAGTTTAAATAAGGGGGCGGGGAACACTGAAGCTTTCTTT. It yields the protein CASSLNKGAGNTEAFF.

CDR3 residues: CASSEEVGTSSYNEQFF. The CDR3 bases are TGCGCCAGCAGCGAGGAAGTGGGTACTAGCTCCTACAATGAGCAGTTCTTC. V and J are TRBV4-1 and TRBJ2-1, with a tentative D call TRBD2 (5 bases). This CDR3 region has 17 residues. CDR1 MGHRA and CDR2 YSYEKL come from the germline V gene. With 5 bases removed from V and 0 bases from J, the gap between germline ends came to 17 bases.